This section outlines one TCR beta chain sequence together with its context. What it binds is not known. CDR3 length: 16 amino acids. V was trimmed by 5 bases and J by 4 bases, leaving 20 bases between them. The germline V gene has CDR1 MDHEN and CDR2 SYDVKM. The data derive from a study of post-analysis software for immune sequencing data. Study-wide background: Relapsing-remitting, secondary progressive and progressive-relapsing multiple sclerosis were all included among the disease courses. Whole-study findings and limits: When patients were compared with controls, about five TRBV segments were more frequent, TRBV5-6, TRBV5-1 and TRBV20-1 among them.

The authors incorporated unique molecular identifiers into the TCR beta cDNA libraries. MiXCR, applied by TCRdb to the PCR reads, yields one record per CDR3 protein. Among hundreds of thousands of distinct CDR3 sequences, 25% to 30% were seen once, and the ten largest hold 0.55% to 0.65%. The sequence came from a girl aged 10-17 years with multiple sclerosis. The sequencing input was blood. The chain recombines TRBV28 with TRBJ1-1; D perhaps matches TRBD1 (5 bases). The CDR3 loop reads CASSPEEDIGGTEAFF. The CDR3 DNA is TGTGCCAGCAGTCCCGAGGAGGACATAGGAGGCACTGAAGCTTTCTTT.